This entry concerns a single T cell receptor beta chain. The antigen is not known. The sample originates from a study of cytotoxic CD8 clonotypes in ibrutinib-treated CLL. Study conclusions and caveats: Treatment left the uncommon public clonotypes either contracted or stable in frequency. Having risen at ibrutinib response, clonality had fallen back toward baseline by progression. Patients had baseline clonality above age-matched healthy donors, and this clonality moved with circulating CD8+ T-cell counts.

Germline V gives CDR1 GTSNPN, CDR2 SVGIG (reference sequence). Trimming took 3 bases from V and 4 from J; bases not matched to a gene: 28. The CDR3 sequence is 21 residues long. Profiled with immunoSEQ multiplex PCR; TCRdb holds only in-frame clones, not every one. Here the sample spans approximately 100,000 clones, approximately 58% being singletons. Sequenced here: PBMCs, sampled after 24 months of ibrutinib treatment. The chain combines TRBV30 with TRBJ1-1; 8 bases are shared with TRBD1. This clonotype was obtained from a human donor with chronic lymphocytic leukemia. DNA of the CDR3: TGTGCCTGGAGCCCCGTGAGGCTGGTCGATCTCGAACAGGGGGGTGGCACTGAAGCTTTCTTT. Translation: CAWSPVRLVDLEQGGGTEAFF.